The sequence of this T cell receptor beta chain was determined in a study of cytomegalovirus exposure and HLA in healthy donors. Researchers ran the PCR with 60 Vbeta and 13 Jbeta primers. TCRdb's copy holds only in-frame clones and misses some; the assay was immunoSEQ multiplex PCR. The sample has about 130,000 clones, 77% seen once. This clone showed up just once. Germline trimming cut 4 bases from V and 3 bases from J; bases unmatched to any gene: 5. CDR1 and CDR2 from the germline V gene are SGHNT and YYREEE (reference sequence). The CDR3 extends over 14 amino acids. Sequences were obtained from PBMCs. The chain carries TRBV5-4 and TRBJ2-7, with 9 bases that match TRBD2. The TCR was taken from a male donor in good health and CMV-seronegative. The CDR3 DNA sequence: TGTGCCAGCAGCAGAGGACTAGCGAGCTACGAGCAGTACTTC. Translated, it gives CASSRGLASYEQYF. Full variable domain (outside the CDR3, taken from reference TRBV5-4 and TRBJ2-7): ETGVTQSPTHLIKTRGQQVTLRCSSQSGHNTVSWYQQALGQGPQFIFQYYREEENGRGNFPPRFSGLQFPNYSSELNVNALELDDSALYLCASSRGLASYEQYFGPGTRLTVT.